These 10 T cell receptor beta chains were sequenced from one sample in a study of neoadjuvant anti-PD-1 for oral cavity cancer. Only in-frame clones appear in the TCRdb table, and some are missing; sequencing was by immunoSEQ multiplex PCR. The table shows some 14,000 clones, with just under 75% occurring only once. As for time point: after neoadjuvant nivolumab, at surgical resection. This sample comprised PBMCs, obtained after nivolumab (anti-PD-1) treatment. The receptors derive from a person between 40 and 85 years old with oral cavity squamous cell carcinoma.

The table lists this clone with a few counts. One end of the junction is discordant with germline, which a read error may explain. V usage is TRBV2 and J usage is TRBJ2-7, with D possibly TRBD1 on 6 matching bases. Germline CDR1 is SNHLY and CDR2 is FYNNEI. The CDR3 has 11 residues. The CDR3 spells CASSAFRGRDF. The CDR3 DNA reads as TGTGCCAGCAGCGCCTTCAGGGGAAGGGATTTC. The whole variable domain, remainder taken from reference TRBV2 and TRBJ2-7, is EPEVTQTPSHQVTQMGQEVILRCVPISNHLYFYWYRQILGQKVEFLVSFYNNEISEKSEIFDDQFSVERPDGSNFTLKIRSTKLEDSAMYFCASSAFRGRDFGPGTRLTVT.

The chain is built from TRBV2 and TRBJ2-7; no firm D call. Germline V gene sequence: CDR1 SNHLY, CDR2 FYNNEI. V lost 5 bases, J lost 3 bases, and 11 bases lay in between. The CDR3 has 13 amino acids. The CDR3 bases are TGTGCCAGCAGTCTTGGGAACTACTACGAGCAGTACTTC. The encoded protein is CASSLGNYYEQYF.

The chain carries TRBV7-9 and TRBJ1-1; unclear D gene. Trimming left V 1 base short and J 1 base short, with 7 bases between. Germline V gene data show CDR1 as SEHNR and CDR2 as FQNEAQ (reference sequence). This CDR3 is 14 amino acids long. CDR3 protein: CASSLGQTNTEAFF. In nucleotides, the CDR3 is TGTGCCAGCAGCTTAGGGCAGACGAACACTGAAGCTTTCTTT.

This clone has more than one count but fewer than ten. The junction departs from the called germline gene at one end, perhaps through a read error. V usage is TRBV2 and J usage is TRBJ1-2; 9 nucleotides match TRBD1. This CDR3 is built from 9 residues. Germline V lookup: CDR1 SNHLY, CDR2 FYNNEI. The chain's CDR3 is CASRDRGGF. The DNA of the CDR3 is TGTGCCAGCAGGGACAGGGGAGGTTTC.

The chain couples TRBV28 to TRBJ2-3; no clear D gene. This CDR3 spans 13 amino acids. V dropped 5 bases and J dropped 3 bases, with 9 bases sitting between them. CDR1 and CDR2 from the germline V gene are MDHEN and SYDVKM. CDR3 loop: CASSLGWTDTQYF. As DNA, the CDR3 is TGTGCCAGCAGTCTCGGGTGGACAGATACGCAGTATTTT. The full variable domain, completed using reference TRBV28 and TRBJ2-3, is DVKVTQSSRYLVKRTGEKVFLECVQDMDHENMFWYRQDPGLGLRLIYFSYDVKMKEKGDIPEGYSVSREKKERFSLILESASTNQTSMYLCASSLGWTDTQYFGPGTRLTVL.

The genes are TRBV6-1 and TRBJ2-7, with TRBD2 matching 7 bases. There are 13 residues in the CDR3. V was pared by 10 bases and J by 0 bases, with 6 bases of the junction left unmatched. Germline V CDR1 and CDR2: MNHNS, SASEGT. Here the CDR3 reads CATQAGTSYEQYF. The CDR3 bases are TGTGCCACCCAAGCGGGAACCTCCTACGAGCAGTACTTC.

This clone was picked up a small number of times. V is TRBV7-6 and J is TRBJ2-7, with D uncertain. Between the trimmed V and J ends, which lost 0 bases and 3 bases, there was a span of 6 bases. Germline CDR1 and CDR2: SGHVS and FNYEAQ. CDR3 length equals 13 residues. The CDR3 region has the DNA TGTGCCAGCAGCTTAGCTCAGGTCTACGAGCAGTACTTC. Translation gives CASSLAQVYEQYF.

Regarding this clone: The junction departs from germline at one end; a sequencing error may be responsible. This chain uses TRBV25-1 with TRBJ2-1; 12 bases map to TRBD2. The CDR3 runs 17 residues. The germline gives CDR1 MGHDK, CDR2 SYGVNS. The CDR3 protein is CASTETQPSGRAHEQFF. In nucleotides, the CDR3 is TGTGCCAGCACTGAAACCCAACCTAGCGGGAGGGCCCATGAGCAGTTCTTC.

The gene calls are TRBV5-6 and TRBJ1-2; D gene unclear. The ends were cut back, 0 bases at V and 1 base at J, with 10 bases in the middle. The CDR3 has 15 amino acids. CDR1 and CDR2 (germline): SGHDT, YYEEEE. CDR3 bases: TGTGCCAGCAGCTTGGTAGGACGAATTAACTATGGCTACACCTTC. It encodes CASSLVGRINYGYTF.

This CDR3 is CASSFAFSPLHF. For the CDR3, the DNA is TGTGCCAGCAGTTTCGCTTTTTCACCCCTCCACTTT. This chain joins TRBV28 and TRBJ1-6; D is unresolved. This CDR3 has 12 residues. V was trimmed by 3 bases and J by 9 bases, leaving 6 bases between them. Germline V gene lookup returns CDR1 MDHEN and CDR2 SYDVKM.